The source of this T cell receptor beta chain is a study of shared clonotypes between healthy human individuals. Whole-study context: A couple of women and a few men aged 18 to 49 made up the donors.

It was CD45RO-negative cells, positively selected for CCR7, that made up naive CD8 cells, with terminally differentiated effector memory CD45RA+ cells excluded. Whole-study findings and limits: What naive subsets generally showed was a larger estimated richness than memory subsets showed. The donor pool, a small one, limited the genetic and exposure-history diversity represented. Between a handful of donors, naive CD4 clonotypes were shared at a level of around 4.9%.

To note about this clone: Its antigen is as yet unknown.

Assay: immunoSEQ multiplex PCR; the TCRdb copy retains only in-frame clones and omits some. The table includes about 600,000 clones, roughly 95% detected once. This CDR3 region has 15 residues. CDR1 LNHDA and CDR2 SQIVND come from the germline V gene (reference sequence). Trimming took off 5 bases at V and 4 bases at J, with 18 bases between the two ends. What was sequenced was naive CD8+ T cells sorted from blood. V and J are TRBV19 and TRBJ2-7; D not certain. This clonotype was obtained from a woman under 40 in good health. Here the CDR3 reads CASSHTTGWGYEQYF. DNA of the CDR3: TGTGCCAGTAGTCACACGACTGGGTGGGGATACGAGCAGTACTTC.